These 17 T cell receptor beta chains were sequenced from one sample in a study of blood T cell repertoires in COVID-19. TCRdb keeps only in-frame clones here, not all; method: immunoSEQ multiplex PCR. The table lists 100,000 to 150,000 clones, approximately 80% of them singletons, with 3.5% to 4% in the top ten. The sequenced sample consisted of peripheral blood. Receptors originate from a woman aged 45-59 years with acute or convalescent COVID-19.

This clone was seen only a few times. V and J are TRBV2 and TRBJ1-6, with 9 nucleotides matching TRBD1. CDR1 is SNHLY, CDR2 FYNNEI, per germline. This CDR3 region has 15 residues. The trim removed 2 bases at V and 7 bases at J, leaving 3 bases unmatched. In DNA, the CDR3 is TGTGCCAGCAGTGAACTAACAGGGGGCAATTCACCCCTCCACTTT. This gives the protein CASSELTGGNSPLHF.

The sample holds one count of this clone. The chain links TRBV6-1 to TRBJ2-5; TRBD2 aligns across 12 bases. This CDR3 has 18 amino acids. The germline V gene encodes CDR1 MNHNS and CDR2 SASEGT. J lost 2 bases, V lost 1 base, and 8 bases had no gene match. The CDR3: CASSEVRASGGAQETQYF. The CDR3 bases are TGTGCCAGCAGTGAAGTCAGGGCTAGCGGGGGGGCACAAGAGACCCAGTACTTC.

J is TRBJ1-1 and V is TRBV6-5; D perhaps matches TRBD1 (5 bases). Germline CDR1 MNHEY, CDR2 SVGAGI. The CDR3 is 13 amino acids. V was trimmed by 6 bases and J by 4 bases, leaving 12 bases between them. CDR3 residues: CASRYGQGTEAFF. The DNA of the CDR3 is TGTGCCAGCAGATACGGCCAGGGCACTGAAGCTTTCTTT.

The chain is built from TRBV7-3 and TRBJ1-2; weak D call: TRBD1 (5 bases). Deletions cut 5 bases from V and 7 bases from J, with 14 bases between. CDR1 is SGHTA, CDR2 FQGTGA, per germline. This CDR3 comprises 13 residues. The CDR3 sequence is CASSPTGESGYTF. For the CDR3, the DNA is TGTGCCAGCAGCCCCACGGGGGAGAGTGGCTACACCTTC. The full variable domain, rest sourced from reference TRBV7-3 and TRBJ1-2, is GAGVSQTPSNKVTEKGKYVELRCDPISGHTALYWYRQSLGQGPEFLIYFQGTGAADDSGLPNDRFFAVRPEGSVSTLKIQRTERGDSAVYLCASSPTGESGYTFGSGTRLTVV.

The J gene is TRBJ1-5, the V gene TRBV19, with D possibly being TRBD1 (6 bases). The V and J ends lost 1 base and 3 bases respectively, with 16 bases between them. From germline, CDR1 is LNHDA and CDR2 SQIVND (reference sequence). The CDR3 runs 17 residues. The CDR3, as DNA: TGTGCCAGTAGTATAGGGAGGACAGTGGGTTTCAATCAGCCCCAGCATTTT. Translating gives CASSIGRTVGFNQPQHF.

The gene calls are TRBV2 and TRBJ1-1; no reliable D call. The ends were cut back, 1 base at V and 1 base at J, with 13 bases in the middle. CDR3 size: 16 residues. Germline V gives CDR1 SNHLY, CDR2 FYNNEI. CDR3: CASSEGSGRQNTEAFF. The DNA for the CDR3 is TGTGCCAGCAGTGAAGGTTCAGGCAGGCAGAACACTGAAGCTTTCTTT.

The table lists this clone with a count of one. The chain has TRBV9 and TRBJ1-4; no clear D gene. The CDR3 is 15 residues long. Germline V gives CDR1 SGDLS, CDR2 YYNGEE. V lost 0 bases to trimming and J lost 6 bases, with 12 bases between them. The CDR3 here is CASSVAPGLDEKLFF. CDR3 coding DNA: TGTGCCAGCAGCGTAGCGCCAGGCCTGGATGAAAAACTGTTTTTT. The whole variable domain, remainder taken from reference TRBV9 and TRBJ1-4, is DSGVTQTPKHLITATGQRVTLRCSPRSGDLSVYWYQQSLDQGLQFLIQYYNGEERAKGNILERFSAQQFPDLHSELNLSSLELGDSALYFCASSVAPGLDEKLFFGSGTQLSVL.

This clone showed up just once. The rearrangement joins TRBV7-6 to TRBJ2-2, with TRBD2 matching 14 bases. In germline, CDR1 is SGHVS, CDR2 FNYEAQ. V shed 5 bases, J shed 4 bases, and the junction held 12 bases outside the gene matches. CDR3 size: 19 residues. The CDR3 loop is CASSPPRLAGGDLTGELFF. In DNA, the CDR3 is TGTGCCAGCAGCCCCCCTAGACTAGCGGGAGGGGACCTCACCGGGGAGCTGTTTTTT.

The CDR3 here is CASRHTDSRSYEQYF. For the CDR3, the DNA is TGTGCCAGTAGACATACGGACTCGCGGTCCTACGAGCAGTACTTC. The J gene is TRBJ2-7, the V gene TRBV19; D is perhaps TRBD2 (5 bases). This CDR3 region has 15 residues. Trimming took 6 bases from V and 1 from J, leaving 16 bases between them. Germline V gene lookup returns CDR1 LNHDA and CDR2 SQIVND (reference sequence).

V and J are TRBV27 and TRBJ2-2; D might be TRBD1 (6 bases). The CDR3 has 14 residues. V was clipped by 10 bases and J by 2 bases, with 14 bases between them. Per the germline V gene, CDR1 is MNHEY and CDR2 is SMNVEV (reference sequence). CDR3 in amino acids: CATRRGINTGELFF. The CDR3 DNA reads TGTGCCACCAGAAGGGGGATTAACACCGGGGAGCTGTTTTTT.

The chain is built from TRBV24-1 and TRBJ2-3; D might be TRBD2 (6 bases). Trimming took off 10 bases at V and 1 base at J, with 11 bases between the two ends. Germline loops: CDR1 KGHDR, CDR2 SFDVKD. This CDR3 is built from 13 residues. The CDR3: CATGASGTDTQYF. CDR3 sequence (DNA): TGTGCCACAGGGGCTAGCGGCACAGATACGCAGTATTTT.

The chain is built from TRBV3-1 (or the pseudogene TRBV3-2) and TRBJ2-3; TRBD2 might be the D (8 bases). V lost 1 base and J 6 bases, leaving 17 bases between the germline ends. CDR1 and CDR2 from the germline V gene are LGHDT and YNNKEL (reference sequence). The CDR3 contains 16 residues. The CDR3 sequence: CASSQANREGADTQYF. As DNA, the CDR3 is TGTGCCAGCAGCCAAGCTAACCGGGAGGGGGCCGATACGCAGTATTTT.

The chain joins TRBV5-1 to TRBJ1-1; 8 bases line up with TRBD1. CDR1 and CDR2 (germline): SGHRS, YFSETQ. The CDR3 consists of 12 residues. The V and J ends lost 4 bases and 8 bases, in that order; junction bases with no gene match: 4. CDR3 bases: TGCGCCAGCAGCCTCCGGACAGGGGAAGCTTTCTTT. Translation gives CASSLRTGEAFF.

V is TRBV2 and J is TRBJ2-1, with a possible D match to TRBD1 (6 bases). This CDR3 has 20 amino acids. The germline gives CDR1 SNHLY, CDR2 FYNNEI. V lost 2 bases and J lost 3, with 26 bases in between. CDR3: CASSERGRTVGKFVYNEQFF. The CDR3 DNA is TGTGCCAGCAGTGAACGGGGCCGGACAGTCGGCAAGTTCGTCTACAATGAGCAGTTCTTC.

The chain links TRBV24-1 to TRBJ2-3; possible D gene TRBD1, 5 bases. V was pared by 1 base and J by 1 base, with 14 bases between. Germline V gene data show CDR1 as KGHDR and CDR2 as SFDVKD. The CDR3 totals 17 residues. The CDR3 protein is CATSDFAQGTGTDTQYF. CDR3 coding DNA: TGTGCCACCAGTGATTTCGCTCAGGGAACCGGCACAGATACGCAGTATTTT.

The chain joins TRBV11-2 to TRBJ1-6; D is unresolved. The CDR3 length is 19 residues. In germline, CDR1 is SGHAT, CDR2 FQNNGV. Trimming took 2 bases from V and 7 from J, leaving 24 bases between them. The CDR3 nucleotides read TGTGCCAGCAGCTTAAAGGCCCCGGGGAGCGGAACATTAAATTCACCCCTCCACTTT. This sequence encodes CASSLKAPGSGTLNSPLHF.

The CDR3 DNA reads as TGTGCCAGTAGTAGGGGCAGGAGAGGCTCTGGAAACACCATATATTTT. This gives the protein CASSRGRRGSGNTIYF. The chain joins TRBV19 to TRBJ1-3, with D possibly being TRBD1 (5 bases). In germline, CDR1 is LNHDA, CDR2 SQIVND (reference sequence). The CDR3 is made up of 16 amino acids. The V gene lost 4 bases and the J gene lost 0 bases, with 13 bases spanning the gap.